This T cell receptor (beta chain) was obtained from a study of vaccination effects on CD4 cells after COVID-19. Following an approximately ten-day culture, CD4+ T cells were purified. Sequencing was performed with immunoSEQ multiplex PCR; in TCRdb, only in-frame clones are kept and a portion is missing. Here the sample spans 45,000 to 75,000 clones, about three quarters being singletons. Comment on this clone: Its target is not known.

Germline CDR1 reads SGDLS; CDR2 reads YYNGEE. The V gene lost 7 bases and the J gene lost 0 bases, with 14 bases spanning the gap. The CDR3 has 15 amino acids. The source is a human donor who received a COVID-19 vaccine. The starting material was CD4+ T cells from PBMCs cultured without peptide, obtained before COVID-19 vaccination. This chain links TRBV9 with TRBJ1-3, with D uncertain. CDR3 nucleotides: TGTGCCAGCCAAGAGGGTTCGAGCTCTGGAAACACCATATATTTT. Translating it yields CASQEGSSSGNTIYF.